This T cell receptor beta chain is from a study of T cell responses to AZD1222 COVID-19 vaccine. The study's findings and limits: Close to half of all spike-specific TCRs reportedly target regions of the variants that are unmutated.

Comments on this clone: What it binds is not known.

Profiling relied on immunoSEQ multiplex PCR, and the TCRdb table lists in-frame clones only, not all of them. The sample has 80,000 to 100,000 clones; 70% to 90% are singletons. The V and J ends lost 3 bases and 5 bases, in that order; junction bases with no gene match: 0. CDR3 length: 13 amino acids. Germline CDR1 reads SGHTA; CDR2 reads FQGNSA. The chain combines TRBV7-2 with TRBJ2-2, with 7 bases fitting TRBD2. The sequence came from an adult who received the AZD1222 COVID-19 vaccine. The material sequenced was peripheral blood, taken 28 days after the second AZD1222 dose. The CDR3 coding sequence is TGTGCCAGCAGCTTCGGGGGGACCGGGGAGCTGTTTTTT. Translating it yields CASSFGGTGELFF.